Each of the 21 T cell receptor beta chains below was sequenced from the same sample in a study of blood T cells in healthy people across ages. The second PCR ran roughly 7 to 11 cycles with a sample-barcoded 5' primer and J-beta primers. Each CDR3 protein is one row after TCRdb ran MiXCR on the 5' RACE reads. The table has approximately 700,000 distinct CDR3 sequences, approximately 29% seen once; the top ten hold roughly 14%. The sequenced sample was blood. The receptor source for this set is a woman of 80 years or more in good health.

This clonotype was detected a few times. This may come from a read error, since a much larger clone is one base off. The V call is TRBV7-3, the J call TRBJ2-7; D is undetermined. CDR1 and CDR2 from the germline V gene are SGHTA and FQGTGA. Trimming stripped 5 bases from V and 12 bases from J, with 23 bases between. This CDR3 is built from 14 residues. For the CDR3, the DNA is TGTGCCAGCAGCCCCACCCGGGTTTCTCGAGGATGGTACTTC. Amino acid sequence: CASSPTRVSRGWYF.

This rearrangement joins TRBV11-2 to TRBJ2-5; D is perhaps TRBD1 (7 bases). The CDR3 is 13 amino acids. V was shortened by 4 bases and J by 7 bases, with 13 bases between the two germline ends. The germline V gene encodes CDR1 SGHAT and CDR2 FQNNGV. The CDR3 sequence is CASSSNRGGTQYF. CDR3 DNA sequence: TGTGCCAGCAGCTCCAACAGGGGAGGGACCCAGTACTTC.

This clonotype has ten or more counts. The rearrangement links TRBV6-5 to TRBJ1-6; 9 bases match TRBD1. V dropped 2 bases and J dropped 4; count of bases not matched to a gene: 0. From germline, CDR1 is MNHEY and CDR2 SVGAGI. The CDR3 totals 15 residues. As DNA, the CDR3 is TGTGCCAGCAGTTACGACAGGGGGTATAATTCACCCCTCCACTTT. Translated, it gives CASSYDRGYNSPLHF.

In this sample, this clonotype turned up many times. The CDR3 sequence is CASSPRGANVLTF. CDR3 nucleotides: TGTGCCAGCTCACCGCGTGGGGCCAACGTCCTGACTTTC. The V and J genes are TRBV18 and TRBJ2-6; D not resolved. The germline CDR1 and CDR2 sequences are KGHSH and LQKENI. Deletions cut 3 bases from V and 3 bases from J, with 3 bases between. The CDR3 has 13 amino acids.

Remarks on this clonotype: Just one base apart from a much larger clone, this may be a read error. The genes are TRBV7-9 and TRBJ2-1; TRBD2 might be the D (5 bases). The CDR3 totals 15 residues. V lost 5 bases and J 12 bases, leaving 23 bases between the germline ends. Germline V lookup: CDR1 SEHNR, CDR2 FQNEAQ (reference sequence). CDR3 sequence (DNA): TGTGCCAGCAGCCTACGAATGAGATCACTCGGAGGGCAGTTCTTC. Its protein is CASSLRMRSLGGQFF.

This chain links TRBV19 with TRBJ2-1, with 11 bases identical to TRBD2. CDR1 and CDR2 from the germline V gene are LNHDA and SQIVND (reference sequence). The V and J ends lost 3 bases and 0 bases, in that order; junction bases with no gene match: 7. This CDR3 is 18 amino acids long. The CDR3 DNA reads as TGTGCCAGTAGTATTCAACTAGCGGGGGTCCACTCCTACAATGAGCAGTTCTTC. Its protein is CASSIQLAGVHSYNEQFF.

The sample holds many counts of this clonotype. This chain links TRBV3-1 with TRBJ1-6; no reliable D call. CDR1 is LGHDT, CDR2 YNNKEL, per germline (reference sequence). Deletions cut 4 bases from V and 0 bases from J, with 16 bases between. This CDR3 region has 18 residues. CDR3 protein: CASSPGLLGSSYNSPLHF. The CDR3 DNA reads as TGTGCCAGCAGCCCTGGACTATTAGGGAGCTCCTATAATTCACCCCTCCACTTT. Looking up the rest from reference TRBV3-1 and TRBJ1-6 gives the full variable domain: DTAVSQTPKYLVTQMGNDKSIKCEQNLGHDTMYWYKQDSKKFLKIMFSYNNKELIINETVPNRFSPKSPDKAHLNLHINSLELGDSAVYFCASSPGLLGSSYNSPLHFGNGTRLTVT.

A few counts support this clonotype. The chain has TRBV5-1 and TRBJ1-5, with TRBD1 as a possible D gene (5 bases). The CDR3 spans 16 residues. Per the germline V gene, CDR1 is SGHRS and CDR2 is YFSETQ. V lost 1 base and J 4 bases, leaving 15 bases between the germline ends. The CDR3 nucleotides read TGCGCCAGCAGCTTGTCCCCAGGGAACGGTAATCAGCCCCAGCATTTT. Translated, it gives CASSLSPGNGNQPQHF.

The genes are TRBV5-1 and TRBJ2-5; possibly TRBD1 or TRBD2 for D (5 bases each). Looked up from germline, CDR1 is SGHRS and CDR2 is YFSETQ. The CDR3 consists of 13 residues. Trimming stripped 1 base from V and 3 bases from J, with 7 bases between. The CDR3 loop reads CASSLRDEETQYF. CDR3 nucleotides: TGCGCCAGCAGCTTGCGGGACGAAGAGACCCAGTACTTC.

This clonotype was counted only a few times. The V and J genes are TRBV5-5 and TRBJ2-2, with D possibly matching TRBD1 (6 bases). CDR3 length equals 15 residues. From germline, CDR1 is SGHKS and CDR2 YYEKEE (reference sequence). V was pared by 3 bases and J by 6 bases, with 15 bases between. The CDR3 region has the DNA TGTGCCAGCAGCTATATCAGGGGTCTGGCCGGGGAGCTGTTTTTT. It specifies CASSYIRGLAGELFF.

This clonotype was detected once. The chain is built from TRBV3-1 and TRBJ2-1; perhaps D is TRBD1 or TRBD2 (5 bases each). Trimming cost V 6 bases and J 10 bases, with 16 bases left between them. This CDR3 region has 13 residues. CDR1 is LGHDT and CDR2 is YNNKEL in the germline V gene (reference sequence). The CDR3 DNA reads TGTGCCAGCAGTACATCCGGGACCTACGAGCAGTTCTTC. It yields the protein CASSTSGTYEQFF.

This clonotype was seen a handful of times. The V call is TRBV12-3 or TRBV12-4, the J call TRBJ2-2; TRBD1 matches at 9 bases. The CDR3 covers 16 residues. The junction had 7 bases not matched to a gene; V was cut back by 3 bases and J by 5 bases. The CDR3 coding sequence is TGTGCCAGCAGTTTCGCGACAGGGGGGGGGACCGGGGAGCTGTTTTTT. This translates into CASSFATGGGTGELFF.

This clonotype was detected many times. This chain joins TRBV7-6 and TRBJ2-7; D possibly corresponds to TRBD1 (5 bases). The V end lost 4 bases, the J end lost 4 bases, and 17 bases lay between the germline ends. This CDR3 is 15 amino acids long. The V gene's germline CDR1 is SGHVS and CDR2 FNYEAQ. DNA of the CDR3: TGTGCCAGCAGCTCACAGGAACGGGCTTTTTACGAGCAGTACTTC. As protein: CASSSQERAFYEQYF.

Remarks on this clonotype: A read error may be the cause here, since a much bigger clone is one base away. The chain links TRBV27 to TRBJ1-2; weak D call: TRBD1 (5 bases). CDR3 length: 14 residues. Germline loops: CDR1 MNHEY, CDR2 SMNVEV (reference sequence). The CDR3 sequence is CANSPFSGNYGYTF. CDR3 in DNA: TGTGCCAACAGTCCCTTTTCAGGGAACTATGGCTACACCTTC.

This clonotype was counted many times. The chain recombines TRBV15 with TRBJ2-5, with D possibly TRBD2 on 5 matching bases. Per the germline V gene, CDR1 is LNHNV and CDR2 is YYDKDF (reference sequence). Trimming left V 3 bases short and J 5 bases short, with 10 bases between. There are 13 residues in the CDR3. Written as DNA, the CDR3 is TGTGCCACCAGCAGTACTGGCGGGGAGACCCAGTACTTC. Its protein product is CATSSTGGETQYF. Combining the CDR3 with reference TRBV15 and TRBJ2-5 gives the whole variable domain DAMVIQNPRYQVTQFGKPVTLSCSQTLNHNVMYWYQQKSSQAPKLLFHYYDKDFNNEADTPDNFQSRRPNTSFCFLDIRSPGLGDTAMYLCATSSTGGETQYFGPGTRLLVL.

This clonotype was counted at least ten times. The chain has TRBV12-3 or TRBV12-4 and TRBJ2-1; TRBD2 matches 8 bases. V was pared by 1 base and J by 6 bases, with 8 bases of the junction left unmatched. This CDR3 has 16 amino acids. CDR3 in amino acids: CASSLGGSGGLNEQFF. DNA for the CDR3: TGTGCCAGCAGTTTAGGCGGAAGCGGGGGTCTCAATGAGCAGTTCTTC.

The genes are TRBV5-1 and TRBJ2-1; D is undetermined. V gave up 0 bases and J gave up 9 bases, with 13 bases separating them. The CDR3 spans 14 residues. Germline CDR1 and CDR2: SGHRS and YFSETQ. The CDR3 DNA reads as TGCGCCAGCAGCTTGGATGGTAGCCGGGCTGAGCAGTTCTTC. Its protein product is CASSLDGSRAEQFF.

This chain joins TRBV7-9 and TRBJ2-3, with D tentatively TRBD2 (6 bases). The V and J ends lost 1 base and 8 bases respectively, with 16 bases between them. The CDR3 is made up of 15 amino acids. CDR1 is SEHNR and CDR2 is FQNEAQ in the germline V gene (reference sequence). CDR3 loop: CASSLGLPGGGTQYF. The CDR3 nucleotides read TGTGCCAGCAGCTTAGGACTACCCGGGGGTGGTACGCAGTATTTT.

Only a few counts were recorded for this clonotype. The chain recombines TRBV18 with TRBJ2-5; 11 bases are a match to TRBD2. Unmatched junction bases numbered 15, after V lost 4 bases and J lost 11 bases. Per the germline V gene, CDR1 is KGHSH and CDR2 is LQKENI. This CDR3 has 16 residues. CDR3 coding DNA: TGTGCCAGCTCACTTACTAGCGGGGGAGGTTCGGATGAGCAGTACTTC. Amino acids: CASSLTSGGGSDEQYF.

This clonotype has just one count. A read error is possible here, since a much larger clone lies one base away. V and J are TRBV6-1 and TRBJ2-7, with 8 bases matching TRBD1. Trimming cost V 4 bases and J 6 bases; bases outside gene matches: 8. The CDR3 sequence is 14 residues long. Germline-derived CDR1 and CDR2 are MNHNS and SASEGT. CDR3 region: CASSGGTGGCEQYF. CDR3 in DNA: TGTGCCAGCAGTGGTGGGACAGGAGGATGCGAGCAGTACTTC.

This clonotype appeared many times. The genes are TRBV20-1 and TRBJ1-5; tentatively, D is TRBD1 (6 bases). Germline CDR1 DFQATT, CDR2 SNEGSKA (reference sequence). This CDR3 is built from 18 residues. Trimming took 3 bases from V and 1 from J, leaving 22 bases between them. The CDR3 nucleotides are TGCAGTGCTAGTGTATTCCAGGGGCCTGATATGAGCAATCAGCCCCAGCATTTT. Translated: CSASVFQGPDMSNQPQHF.